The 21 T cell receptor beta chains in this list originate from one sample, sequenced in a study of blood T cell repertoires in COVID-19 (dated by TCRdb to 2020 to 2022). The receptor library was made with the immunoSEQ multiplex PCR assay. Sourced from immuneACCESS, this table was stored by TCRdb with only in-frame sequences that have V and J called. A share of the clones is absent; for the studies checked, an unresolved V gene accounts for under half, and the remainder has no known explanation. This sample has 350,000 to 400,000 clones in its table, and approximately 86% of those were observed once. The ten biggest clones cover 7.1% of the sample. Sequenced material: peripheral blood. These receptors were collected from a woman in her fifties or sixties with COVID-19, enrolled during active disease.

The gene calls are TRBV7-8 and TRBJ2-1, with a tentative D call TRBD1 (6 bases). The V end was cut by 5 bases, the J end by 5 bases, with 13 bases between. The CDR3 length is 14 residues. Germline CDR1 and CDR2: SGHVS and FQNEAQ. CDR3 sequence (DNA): TGTGCCAGCAGCCCACAGGGATGGGACAATGAGCAGTTCTTC. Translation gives CASSPQGWDNEQFF.

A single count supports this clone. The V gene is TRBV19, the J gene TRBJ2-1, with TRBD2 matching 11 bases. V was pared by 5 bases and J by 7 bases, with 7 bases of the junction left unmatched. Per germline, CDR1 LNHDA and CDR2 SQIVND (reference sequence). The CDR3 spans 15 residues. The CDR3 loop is CASSRILAGANEQFF. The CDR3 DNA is TGTGCCAGTAGTCGCATACTAGCGGGGGCTAATGAGCAGTTCTTC.

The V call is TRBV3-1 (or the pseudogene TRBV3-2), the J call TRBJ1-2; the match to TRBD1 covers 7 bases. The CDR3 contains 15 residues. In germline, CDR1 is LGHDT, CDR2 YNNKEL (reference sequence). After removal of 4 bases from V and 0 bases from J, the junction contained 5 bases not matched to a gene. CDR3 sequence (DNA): TGTGCCAGCAGCCTTCTAGACAGGGCTAACTATGGCTACACCTTC. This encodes CASSLLDRANYGYTF.

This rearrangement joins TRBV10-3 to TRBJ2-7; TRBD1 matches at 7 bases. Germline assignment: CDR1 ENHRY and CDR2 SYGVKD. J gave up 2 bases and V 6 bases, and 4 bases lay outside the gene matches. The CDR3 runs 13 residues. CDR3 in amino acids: CAIRTGAPYEQYF. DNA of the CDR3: TGTGCCATCAGAACAGGGGCGCCCTACGAGCAGTACTTC.

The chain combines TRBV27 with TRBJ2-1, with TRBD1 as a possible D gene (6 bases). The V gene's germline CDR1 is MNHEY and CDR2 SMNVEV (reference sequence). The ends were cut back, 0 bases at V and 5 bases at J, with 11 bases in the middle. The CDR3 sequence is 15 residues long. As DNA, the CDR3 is TGTGCCAGCAGTTTATCTGGGACACTCAACAATGAGCAGTTCTTC. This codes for CASSLSGTLNNEQFF.

The DNA of the CDR3 is TGCGCCAGCAGCCTCGGACAGGACCTCTATAATTCACCCCTCCACTTT. This sequence encodes CASSLGQDLYNSPLHF. The chain carries TRBV5-1 and TRBJ1-6, with 7 bases aligning to TRBD1. Germline V gene lookup returns CDR1 SGHRS and CDR2 YFSETQ. V shed 4 bases and J 3 bases; nucleotides not matched to a gene: 7. There are 16 residues in the CDR3.

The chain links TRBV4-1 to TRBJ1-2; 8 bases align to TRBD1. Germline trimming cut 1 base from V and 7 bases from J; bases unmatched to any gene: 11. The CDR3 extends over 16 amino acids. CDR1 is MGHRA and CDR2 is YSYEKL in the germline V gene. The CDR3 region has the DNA TGCGCCAGCAGCCAAGTCCGTAGGACAGGGTGGGTTGGCTACACCTTC. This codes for CASSQVRRTGWVGYTF.

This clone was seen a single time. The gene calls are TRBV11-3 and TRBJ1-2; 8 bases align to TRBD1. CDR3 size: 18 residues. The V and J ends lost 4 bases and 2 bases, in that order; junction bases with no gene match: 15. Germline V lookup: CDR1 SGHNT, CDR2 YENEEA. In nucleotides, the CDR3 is TGTGCCAGCAGCTCCCGCCCCACGACAGGGGATAAAAACTATGGCTACACCTTC. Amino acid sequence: CASSSRPTTGDKNYGYTF.

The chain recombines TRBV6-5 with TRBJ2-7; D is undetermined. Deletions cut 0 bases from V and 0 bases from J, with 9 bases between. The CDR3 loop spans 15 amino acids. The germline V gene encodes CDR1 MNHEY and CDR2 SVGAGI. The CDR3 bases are TGTGCCAGCAGTTACTCGATTCTCAGCTCCTACGAGCAGTACTTC. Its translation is CASSYSILSSYEQYF.

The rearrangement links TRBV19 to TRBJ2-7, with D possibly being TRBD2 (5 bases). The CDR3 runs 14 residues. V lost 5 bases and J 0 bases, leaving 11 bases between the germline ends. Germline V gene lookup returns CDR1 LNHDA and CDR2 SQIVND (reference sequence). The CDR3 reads CASSDTGSSYEQYF. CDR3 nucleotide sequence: TGTGCCAGTAGTGACACTGGGAGCTCCTACGAGCAGTACTTC.

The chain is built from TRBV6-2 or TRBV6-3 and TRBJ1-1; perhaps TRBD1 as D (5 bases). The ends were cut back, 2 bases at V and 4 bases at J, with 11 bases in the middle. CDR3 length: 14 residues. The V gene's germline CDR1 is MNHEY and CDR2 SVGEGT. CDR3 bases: TGTGCCAGCAGTTACGGCAGGAGGGGCACTGAAGCTTTCTTT. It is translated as CASSYGRRGTEAFF.

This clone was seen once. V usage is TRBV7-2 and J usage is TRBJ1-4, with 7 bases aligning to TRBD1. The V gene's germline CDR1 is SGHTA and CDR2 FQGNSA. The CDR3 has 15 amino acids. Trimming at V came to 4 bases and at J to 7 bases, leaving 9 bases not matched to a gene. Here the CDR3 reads CASSSPRGRTEKLFF. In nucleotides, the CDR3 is TGTGCCAGCAGCTCCCCTAGGGGGCGCACTGAAAAACTGTTTTTT. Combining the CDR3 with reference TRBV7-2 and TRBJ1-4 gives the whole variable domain GAGVSQSPSNKVTEKGKDVELRCDPISGHTALYWYRQSLGQGLEFLIYFQGNSAPDKSGLPSDRFSAERTGGSVSTLTIQRTQQEDSAVYLCASSSPRGRTEKLFFGSGTQLSVL.

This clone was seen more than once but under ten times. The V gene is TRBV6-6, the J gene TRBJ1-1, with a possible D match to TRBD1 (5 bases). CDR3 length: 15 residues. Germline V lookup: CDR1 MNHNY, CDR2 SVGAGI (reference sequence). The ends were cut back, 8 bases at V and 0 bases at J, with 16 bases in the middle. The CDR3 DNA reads TGTGCCAGCCGGGGGACCTACGATGTGAACACTGAAGCTTTCTTT. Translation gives CASRGTYDVNTEAFF.

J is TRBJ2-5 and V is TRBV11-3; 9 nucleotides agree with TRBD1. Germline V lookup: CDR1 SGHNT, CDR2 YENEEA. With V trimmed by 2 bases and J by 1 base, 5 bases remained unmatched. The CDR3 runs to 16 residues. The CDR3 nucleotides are TGTGCCAGCAGCTTAACGGACAGGGGTGGCCAAGAGACCCAGTACTTC. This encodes CASSLTDRGGQETQYF.

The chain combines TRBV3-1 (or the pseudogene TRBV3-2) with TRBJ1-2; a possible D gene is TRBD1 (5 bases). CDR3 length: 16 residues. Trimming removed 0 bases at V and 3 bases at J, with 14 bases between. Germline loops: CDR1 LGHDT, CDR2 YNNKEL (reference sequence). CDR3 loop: CASSQDSGHVYYGYTF. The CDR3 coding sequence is TGTGCCAGCAGCCAAGATTCCGGACACGTGTACTATGGCTACACCTTC.

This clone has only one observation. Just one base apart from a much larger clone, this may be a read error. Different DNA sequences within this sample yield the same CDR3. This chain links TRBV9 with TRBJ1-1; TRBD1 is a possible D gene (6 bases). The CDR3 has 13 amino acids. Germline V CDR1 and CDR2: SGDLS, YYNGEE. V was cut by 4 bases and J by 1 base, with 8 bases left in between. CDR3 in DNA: TGTGCCAGCAGCCTGACAGGGAACACTGAAGCTTTCTTT. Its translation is CASSLTGNTEAFF.

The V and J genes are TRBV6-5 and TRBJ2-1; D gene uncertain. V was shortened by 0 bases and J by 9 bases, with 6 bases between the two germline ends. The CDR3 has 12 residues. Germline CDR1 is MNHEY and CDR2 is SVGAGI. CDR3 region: CASSYSRGEQFF. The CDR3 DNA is TGTGCCAGCAGTTACTCACGCGGTGAGCAGTTCTTC.

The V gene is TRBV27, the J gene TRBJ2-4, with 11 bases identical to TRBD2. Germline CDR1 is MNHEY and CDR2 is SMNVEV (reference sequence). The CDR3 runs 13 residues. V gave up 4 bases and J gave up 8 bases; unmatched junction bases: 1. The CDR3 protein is CASSYSGGDIQYF. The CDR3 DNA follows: TGTGCCAGCAGTTATAGCGGGGGGGACATTCAGTACTTC.

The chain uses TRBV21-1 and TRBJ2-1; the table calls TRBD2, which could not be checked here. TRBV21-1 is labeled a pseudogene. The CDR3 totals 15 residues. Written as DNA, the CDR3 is TGTGCCAGCAGCACAAGCGGGGGGGCCGGACGGGAGCAGTTCTTC. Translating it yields CASSTSGGAGREQFF.

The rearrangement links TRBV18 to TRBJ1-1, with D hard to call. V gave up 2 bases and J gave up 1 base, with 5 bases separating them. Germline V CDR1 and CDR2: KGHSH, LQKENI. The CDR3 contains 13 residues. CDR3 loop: CASSPAENTEAFF. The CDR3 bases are TGTGCCAGCTCACCAGCAGAGAACACTGAAGCTTTCTTT.

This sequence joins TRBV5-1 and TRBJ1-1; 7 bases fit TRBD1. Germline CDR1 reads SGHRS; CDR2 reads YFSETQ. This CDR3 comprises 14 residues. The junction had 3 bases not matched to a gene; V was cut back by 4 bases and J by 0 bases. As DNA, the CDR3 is TGCGCCAGCAGCAGAGGGGGCGTGAACACTGAAGCTTTCTTT. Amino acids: CASSRGGVNTEAFF.